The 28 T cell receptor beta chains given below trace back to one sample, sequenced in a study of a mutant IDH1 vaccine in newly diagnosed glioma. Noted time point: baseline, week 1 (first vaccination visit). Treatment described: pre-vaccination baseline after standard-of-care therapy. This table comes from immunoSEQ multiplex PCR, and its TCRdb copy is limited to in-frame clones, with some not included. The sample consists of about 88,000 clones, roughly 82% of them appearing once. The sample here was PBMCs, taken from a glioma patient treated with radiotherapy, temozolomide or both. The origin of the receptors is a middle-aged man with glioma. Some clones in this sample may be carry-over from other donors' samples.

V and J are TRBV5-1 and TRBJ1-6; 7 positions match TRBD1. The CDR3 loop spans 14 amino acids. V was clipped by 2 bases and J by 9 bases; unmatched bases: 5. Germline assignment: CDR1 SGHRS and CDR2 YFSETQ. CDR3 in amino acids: CASSLDRVGSPLHF. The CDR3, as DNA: TGCGCCAGCAGCTTAGACAGGGTGGGTTCACCCCTCCACTTT.

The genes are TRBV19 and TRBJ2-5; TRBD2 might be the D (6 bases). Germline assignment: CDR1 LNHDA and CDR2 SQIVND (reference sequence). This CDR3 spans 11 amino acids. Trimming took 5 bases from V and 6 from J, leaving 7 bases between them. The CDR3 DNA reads TGTGCCAGTAGTGGAGGGAAGACCCAGTACTTC. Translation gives CASSGGKTQYF.

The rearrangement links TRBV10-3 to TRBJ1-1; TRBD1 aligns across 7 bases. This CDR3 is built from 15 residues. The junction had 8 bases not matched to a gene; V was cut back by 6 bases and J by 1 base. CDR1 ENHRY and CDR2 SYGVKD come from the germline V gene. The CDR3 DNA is TGTGCCATCAGCCGACAGGGTCTCGGGAACACTGAAGCTTTCTTT. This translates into CAISRQGLGNTEAFF.

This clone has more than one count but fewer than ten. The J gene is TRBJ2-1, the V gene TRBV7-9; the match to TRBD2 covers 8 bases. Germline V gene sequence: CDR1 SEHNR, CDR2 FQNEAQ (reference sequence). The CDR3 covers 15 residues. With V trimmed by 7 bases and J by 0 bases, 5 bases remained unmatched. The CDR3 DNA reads TGTGCCAGCACCCCCGGGGGGGGCTCCTACAATGAGCAGTTCTTC. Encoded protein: CASTPGGGSYNEQFF. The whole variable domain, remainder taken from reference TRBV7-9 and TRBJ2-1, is DTGVSQNPRHKITKRGQNVTFRCDPISEHNRLYWYRQTLGQGPEFLTYFQNEAQLEKSRLLSDRFSAERPKGSFSTLEIQRTEQGDSAMYLCASTPGGGSYNEQFFGPGTRLTVL.

In nucleotides, the CDR3 is TGTGCCAGCAGCCGTGACAGGGGTTGGACTGAAGCTTTCTTT. It codes for CASSRDRGWTEAFF. This sequence joins TRBV5-4 and TRBJ1-1, with 8 bases fitting TRBD1. CDR1 is SGHNT, CDR2 YYREEE, per germline (reference sequence). Trimming at V came to 4 bases and at J to 5 bases, leaving 7 bases not matched to a gene. CDR3 size: 14 residues.

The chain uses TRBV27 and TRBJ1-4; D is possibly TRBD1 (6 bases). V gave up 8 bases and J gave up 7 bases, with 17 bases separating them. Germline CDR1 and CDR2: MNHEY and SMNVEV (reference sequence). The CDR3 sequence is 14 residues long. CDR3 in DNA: TGTGCCAGCCCAGTAAGGGGGTGGGGTGAAAAACTGTTTTTT. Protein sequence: CASPVRGWGEKLFF.

The CDR3 loop reads CASSSAELPGQPQHF. CDR3 in DNA: TGTGCCAGCAGCTCCGCGGAACTACCGGGACAGCCCCAGCATTTT. This chain connects TRBV7-8 to TRBJ1-5; no reliable D call. The germline gives CDR1 SGHVS, CDR2 FQNEAQ. The CDR3 has 15 amino acids. V was clipped by 4 bases and J by 7 bases, with 17 bases between them.

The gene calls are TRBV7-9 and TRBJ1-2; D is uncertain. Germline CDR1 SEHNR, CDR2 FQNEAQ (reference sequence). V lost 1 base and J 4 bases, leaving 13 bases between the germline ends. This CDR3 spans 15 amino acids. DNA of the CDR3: TGTGCCAGCAGCTTAGACGAAGGGCGGATCTATGGCTACACCTTC. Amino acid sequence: CASSLDEGRIYGYTF.

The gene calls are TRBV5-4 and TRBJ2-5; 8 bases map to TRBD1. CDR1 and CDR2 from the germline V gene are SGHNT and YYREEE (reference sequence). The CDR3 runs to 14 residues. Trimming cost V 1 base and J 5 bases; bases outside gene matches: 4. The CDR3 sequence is CASSLPGGRETQYF. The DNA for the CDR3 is TGTGCCAGCAGCTTGCCAGGGGGCAGGGAGACCCAGTACTTC.

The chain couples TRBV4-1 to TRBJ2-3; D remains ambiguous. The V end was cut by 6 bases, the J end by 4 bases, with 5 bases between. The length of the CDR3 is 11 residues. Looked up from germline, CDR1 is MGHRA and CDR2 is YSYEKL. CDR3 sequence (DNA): TGCGCCAGCAGGCACTCAGATACGCAGTATTTT. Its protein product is CASRHSDTQYF.

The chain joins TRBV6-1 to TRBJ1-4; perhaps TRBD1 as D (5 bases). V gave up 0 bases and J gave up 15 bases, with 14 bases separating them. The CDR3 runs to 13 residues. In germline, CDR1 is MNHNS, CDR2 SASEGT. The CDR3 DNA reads TGTGCCAGCAGTGAAGCGCGAGGCAGGGAAGTGTTTTTT. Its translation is CASSEARGREVFF.

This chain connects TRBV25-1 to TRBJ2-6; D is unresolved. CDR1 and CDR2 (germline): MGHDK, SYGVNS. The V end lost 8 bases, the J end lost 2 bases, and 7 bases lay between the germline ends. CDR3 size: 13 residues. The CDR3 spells CASPSPGANVLTF. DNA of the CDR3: TGTGCCAGCCCAAGCCCTGGGGCCAACGTCCTGACTTTC.

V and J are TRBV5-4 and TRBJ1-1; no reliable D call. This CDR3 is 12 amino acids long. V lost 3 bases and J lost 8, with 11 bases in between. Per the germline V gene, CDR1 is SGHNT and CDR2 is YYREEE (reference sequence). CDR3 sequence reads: CASSYRTGEAFF. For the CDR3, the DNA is TGTGCCAGCAGCTACCGGACGGGGGAAGCTTTCTTT.

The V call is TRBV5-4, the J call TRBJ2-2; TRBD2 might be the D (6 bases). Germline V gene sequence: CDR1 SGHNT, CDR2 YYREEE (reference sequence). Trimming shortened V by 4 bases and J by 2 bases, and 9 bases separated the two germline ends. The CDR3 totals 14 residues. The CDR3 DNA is TGTGCCAGCAGCGCGGACTATAACACCGGGGAGCTGTTTTTT. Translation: CASSADYNTGELFF. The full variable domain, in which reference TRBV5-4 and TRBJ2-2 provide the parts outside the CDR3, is ETGVTQSPTHLIKTRGQQVTLRCSSQSGHNTVSWYQQALGQGPQFIFQYYREEENGRGNFPPRFSGLQFPNYSSELNVNALELDDSALYLCASSADYNTGELFFGEGSRLTVL.

CDR3 nucleotides: TGTGCCAGCAGCTTGGATCAGCGGGTCAGAGAGCAGTACTTC. It encodes CASSLDQRVREQYF. The V gene is TRBV5-4, the J gene TRBJ2-7; tentatively, D is TRBD2 (6 bases). Per germline, CDR1 SGHNT and CDR2 YYREEE (reference sequence). V was clipped by 0 bases and J by 7 bases, with 14 bases between them. The CDR3 contains 14 residues.

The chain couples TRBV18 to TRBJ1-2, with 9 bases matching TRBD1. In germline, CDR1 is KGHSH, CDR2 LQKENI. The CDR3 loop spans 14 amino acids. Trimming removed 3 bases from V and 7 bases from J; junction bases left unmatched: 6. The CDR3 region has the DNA TGTGCCAGCTCACCCGGGGACAGGGCTGGTGGCTACACCTTC. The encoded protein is CASSPGDRAGGYTF.

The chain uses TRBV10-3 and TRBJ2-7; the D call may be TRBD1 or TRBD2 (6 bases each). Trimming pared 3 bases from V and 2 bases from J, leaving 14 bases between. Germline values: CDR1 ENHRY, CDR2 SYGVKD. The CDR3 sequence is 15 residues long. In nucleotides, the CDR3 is TGTGCCATCAGTGACCCCGGGGGCCCAACCTACGAGCAGTACTTC. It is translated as CAISDPGGPTYEQYF.

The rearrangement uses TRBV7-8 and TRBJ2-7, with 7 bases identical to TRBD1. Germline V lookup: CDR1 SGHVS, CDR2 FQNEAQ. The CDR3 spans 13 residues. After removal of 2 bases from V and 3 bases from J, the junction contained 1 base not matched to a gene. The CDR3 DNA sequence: TGTGCCAGCAGCTTACAGGGGGACTACGAGCAGTACTTC. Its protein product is CASSLQGDYEQYF.

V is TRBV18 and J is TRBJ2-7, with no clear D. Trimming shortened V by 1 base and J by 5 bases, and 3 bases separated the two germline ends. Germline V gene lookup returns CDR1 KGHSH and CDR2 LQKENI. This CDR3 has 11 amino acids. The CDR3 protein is CASSPQDEQYF. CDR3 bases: TGTGCCAGCTCACCACAGGACGAGCAGTACTTC.

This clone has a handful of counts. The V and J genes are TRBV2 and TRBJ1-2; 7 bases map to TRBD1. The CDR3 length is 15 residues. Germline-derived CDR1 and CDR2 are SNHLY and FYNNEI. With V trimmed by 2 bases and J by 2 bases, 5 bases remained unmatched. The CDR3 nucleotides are TGTGCCAGCAGTGAATGGGACAGCCAGAACTATGGCTACACCTTC. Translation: CASSEWDSQNYGYTF. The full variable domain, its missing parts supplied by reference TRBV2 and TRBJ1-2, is EPEVTQTPSHQVTQMGQEVILRCVPISNHLYFYWYRQILGQKVEFLVSFYNNEISEKSEIFDDQFSVERPDGSNFTLKIRSTKLEDSAMYFCASSEWDSQNYGYTFGSGTRLTVV.

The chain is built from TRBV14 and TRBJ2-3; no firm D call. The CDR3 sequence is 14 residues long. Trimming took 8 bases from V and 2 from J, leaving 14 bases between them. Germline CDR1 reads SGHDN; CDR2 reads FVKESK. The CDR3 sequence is CASRRSHITDTQYF. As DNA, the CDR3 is TGTGCCAGCCGCCGCTCACATATCACAGATACGCAGTATTTT.

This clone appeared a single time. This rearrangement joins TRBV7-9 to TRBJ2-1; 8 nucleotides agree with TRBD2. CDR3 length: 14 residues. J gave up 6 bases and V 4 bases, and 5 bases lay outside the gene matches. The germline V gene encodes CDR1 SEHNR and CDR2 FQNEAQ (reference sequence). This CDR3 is CASSSARGGNEQFF. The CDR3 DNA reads TGTGCCAGCAGCTCTGCACGGGGGGGCAATGAGCAGTTCTTC.

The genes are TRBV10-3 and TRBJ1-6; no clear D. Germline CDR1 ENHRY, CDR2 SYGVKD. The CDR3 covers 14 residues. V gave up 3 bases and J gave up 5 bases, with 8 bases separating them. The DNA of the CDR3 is TGTGCCATCAGTGAATCACCTAATAATTCACCCCTCCACTTT. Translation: CAISESPNNSPLHF.

The CDR3 nucleotides are TGTGCCAGCAGCTCGCTACAGGGAGGGGGGGCTGAAGCTTTCTTT. Translating gives CASSSLQGGGAEAFF. This chain uses TRBV5-6 with TRBJ1-1, with a tentative D call TRBD1 (6 bases). Trimming stripped 3 bases from V and 6 bases from J, with 18 bases between. CDR3 size: 15 residues. Germline CDR1 and CDR2: SGHDT and YYEEEE.

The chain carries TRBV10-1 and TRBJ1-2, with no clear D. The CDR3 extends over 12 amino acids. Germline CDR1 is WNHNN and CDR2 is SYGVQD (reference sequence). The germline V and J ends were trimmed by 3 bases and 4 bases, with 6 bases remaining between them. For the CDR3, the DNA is TGCGCCAGCAGTGATTTGGCCTATGGCTACACCTTC. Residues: CASSDLAYGYTF.

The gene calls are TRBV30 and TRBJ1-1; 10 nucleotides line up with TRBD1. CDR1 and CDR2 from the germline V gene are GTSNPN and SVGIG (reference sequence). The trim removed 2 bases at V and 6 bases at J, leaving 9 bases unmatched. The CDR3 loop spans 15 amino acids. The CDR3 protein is CAWSRPTGGSPEAFF. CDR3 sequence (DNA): TGTGCCTGGAGTCGCCCGACAGGGGGCAGCCCTGAAGCTTTCTTT.

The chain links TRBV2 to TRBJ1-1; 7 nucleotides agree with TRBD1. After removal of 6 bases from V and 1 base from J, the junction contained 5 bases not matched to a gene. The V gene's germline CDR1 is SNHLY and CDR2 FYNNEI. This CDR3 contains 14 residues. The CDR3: CASSPRGSNTEAFF. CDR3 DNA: TGTGCCAGCAGCCCCAGGGGGTCGAACACTGAAGCTTTCTTT.

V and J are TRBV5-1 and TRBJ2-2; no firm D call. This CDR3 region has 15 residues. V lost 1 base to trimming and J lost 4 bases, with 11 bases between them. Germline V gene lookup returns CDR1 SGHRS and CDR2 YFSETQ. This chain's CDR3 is CASSLQDASTGELFF. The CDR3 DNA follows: TGCGCCAGCAGCTTGCAGGACGCAAGCACCGGGGAGCTGTTTTTT.